In its sample, the clone carrying this TCR beta chain was seen many times. This sample was included in a study of blood T cells in healthy people across ages. Alongside a J-beta primer mix, a sample-barcoded 5' primer served in a second PCR lasting about 7 to 12 cycles. TCRdb redid the calling of the 5' RACE reads with MiXCR, one entry per CDR3 protein. The table has some 1.5 million distinct CDR3 sequences, approximately 30% seen once. There are 14 residues in the CDR3. Germline V lookup: CDR1 MNHNS, CDR2 SASEGT. Trimming took off 5 bases at V and 4 bases at J, with 14 bases between the two ends. The individuals who served as donors were healthy Caucasians living in Russia, aged roughly 6 to 95. Total RNA was extracted at no less than 6 micrograms per sample.

The chain recombines TRBV6-1 with TRBJ1-2; D might be TRBD1 (5 bases). The specimen sequenced was blood. The clonotype originates from a woman aged 25-40 years in good health. CDR3 sequence (DNA): TGTGCCAGCAGTCCCGGGGGGGAGCCCTATGGCTACACCTTC. This gives the protein CASSPGGEPYGYTF.